These 25 T cell receptor beta chains share one sample of origin, sequenced in a study of beta chain features in type 1 diabetes. Reverse transcribing all isolated RNA meant expressed TCRB transcripts were sequenced. The repertoire was sequenced with immunoSEQ multiplex PCR; TCRdb's copy has only in-frame clones and lacks some. The sample yields some 270,000 clones, around an eighth seen once. Sequencing was done on a sample of naive CD4+ T cells from blood. Every receptor here comes from a middle-aged woman in good health.

The rearrangement uses TRBV7-6 and TRBJ1-6, with 10 bases fitting TRBD1. Germline CDR1 reads SGHVS; CDR2 reads FNYEAQ. CDR3 size: 16 residues. The junction had 7 bases not matched to a gene; V was cut back by 5 bases and J by 6 bases. The CDR3 DNA follows: TGTGCCAGCAGCCTCCGGGACAGGGGATTTAATTCACCCCTCCACTTT. Its translation is CASSLRDRGFNSPLHF.

In this sample, this clone turned up a few times. The chain recombines TRBV2 with TRBJ2-6; D is possibly TRBD1 (5 bases). The CDR3 sequence is 15 residues long. CDR1 is SNHLY, CDR2 FYNNEI, per germline. Trimming pared 2 bases from V and 4 bases from J, leaving 9 bases between. CDR3 nucleotides: TGTGCCAGCAGTGAAAGGGGTTCCGGGGCCAACGTCCTGACTTTC. It yields the protein CASSERGSGANVLTF.

This clone was seen a few times. The CDR3: CASSMDTYNEQFF. CDR3 DNA sequence: TGTGCCAGCAGTATGGACACATACAATGAGCAGTTCTTC. The V call is TRBV6-5, the J call TRBJ2-1; TRBD1 is a possible D gene (5 bases). The CDR3 covers 13 residues. Germline V gene lookup returns CDR1 MNHEY and CDR2 SVGAGI. V was shortened by 5 bases and J by 4 bases, with 9 bases between the two germline ends.

This clone came up a few times. The chain uses TRBV6-6 and TRBJ1-5; the D is unclear. This CDR3 is built from 10 residues. Germline V lookup: CDR1 MNHNY, CDR2 SVGAGI (reference sequence). The V end lost 6 bases, the J end lost 6 bases, and 3 bases lay between the germline ends. The CDR3 protein is CASSRQPQHF. CDR3 in DNA: TGTGCCAGCAGCCGTCAGCCCCAGCATTTT.

This chain links TRBV29-1 with TRBJ2-1; 11 bases are shared with TRBD2. The V gene's germline CDR1 is SQVTM and CDR2 ANQGSEA. V gave up 1 base and J gave up 9 bases; unmatched junction bases: 26. The CDR3 is 21 amino acids. The CDR3 is CSVEVWKGASGGNRLRTEQFF. In nucleotides, the CDR3 is TGCAGCGTTGAAGTTTGGAAAGGGGCTAGCGGGGGGAACCGGCTTCGTACTGAGCAGTTCTTC.

This clone was seen a handful of times. The chain employs TRBV18 and TRBJ1-1; possible D gene TRBD1, 5 bases. This CDR3 contains 14 residues. The V end lost 0 bases, the J end lost 5 bases, and 10 bases lay between the germline ends. From germline, CDR1 is KGHSH and CDR2 LQKENI. CDR3: CASSPPKGPTEAFF. The DNA for the CDR3 is TGTGCCAGCTCACCACCTAAGGGGCCGACTGAAGCTTTCTTT.

This clone was seen a few times. V and J are TRBV5-5 and TRBJ1-1; D is uncertain. CDR1 and CDR2 from the germline V gene are SGHKS and YYEKEE (reference sequence). CDR3 length: 13 residues. Trimming cost V 0 bases and J 2 bases, with 5 bases left between them. The CDR3 reads CASSLGSNTEAFF. The CDR3 region has the DNA TGTGCCAGCAGCTTGGGTTCTAACACTGAAGCTTTCTTT.

CDR3 residues: CASSFGGVNTEAFF. The CDR3 DNA sequence: TGTGCCAGCAGCTTCGGGGGAGTGAACACTGAAGCTTTCTTT. The rearrangement uses TRBV11-3 and TRBJ1-1; maybe TRBD1 (5 bases). This CDR3 region has 14 residues. Trimming removed 3 bases from V and 0 bases from J, with 8 bases in between. Germline V gives CDR1 SGHNT, CDR2 YENEEA. The whole variable domain, filled in from reference TRBV11-3 and TRBJ1-1, reads EAGVVQSPRYKIIEKKQPVAFWCNPISGHNTLYWYLQNLGQGPELLIRYENEEAVDDSQLPKDRFSAERLKGVDSTLKIQPAELGDSAVYLCASSFGGVNTEAFFGQGTRLTVV.

Only a few counts were recorded for this clone. The genes are TRBV7-2 and TRBJ1-1; D is undetermined. Germline V CDR1 and CDR2: SGHTA, FQGNSA. This CDR3 comprises 14 residues. Trimming left V 7 bases short and J 3 bases short, with 15 bases between. CDR3: CASTLGPGDTEAFF. In DNA, the CDR3 is TGTGCCAGCACTTTAGGCCCCGGGGACACTGAAGCTTTCTTT.

V is TRBV7-9 and J is TRBJ1-4; D gene unclear. This CDR3 is 15 amino acids long. The V gene lost 5 bases and the J gene lost 4 bases, with 14 bases spanning the gap. The V gene's germline CDR1 is SEHNR and CDR2 FQNEAQ (reference sequence). CDR3 DNA sequence: TGTGCCAGCAGCGCCTCGACGGGGTTTAATGAAAAACTGTTTTTT. This gives the protein CASSASTGFNEKLFF.

This clone showed up just a few times. This chain uses TRBV2 with TRBJ2-3; unclear D gene. With 6 bases removed from V and 2 bases from J, the gap between germline ends came to 6 bases. Per the germline V gene, CDR1 is SNHLY and CDR2 is FYNNEI. This CDR3 is built from 12 residues. CDR3: CASSLTTDTQYF. CDR3 nucleotide sequence: TGTGCCAGCAGCCTAACCACAGATACGCAGTATTTT.

The chain combines TRBV27 with TRBJ1-5, with a tentative D call TRBD1 (5 bases). The CDR3 runs to 13 residues. The germline V gene encodes CDR1 MNHEY and CDR2 SMNVEV (reference sequence). V was trimmed by 11 bases and J by 2 bases, leaving 13 bases between them. The CDR3 DNA follows: TGTGCCTCAAGGTTGGGGCGCAATCAGCCCCAGCATTTT. Its protein product is CASRLGRNQPQHF.

The rearrangement uses TRBV6-4 and TRBJ1-1, with D possibly matching TRBD1 (5 bases). This CDR3 region has 13 residues. V was cut by 9 bases and J by 12 bases, with 23 bases left in between. Germline V gene sequence: CDR1 MRHNA, CDR2 SNTAGT. This CDR3 reads CASSQIPGFATFF. For the CDR3, the DNA is TGTGCCAGTTCGCAGATCCCAGGGTTCGCGACTTTCTTT.

V and J are TRBV18 and TRBJ2-6, with a weak D call TRBD1 (5 bases). Germline V gene lookup returns CDR1 KGHSH and CDR2 LQKENI. Trimming shortened V by 6 bases and J by 2 bases, and 11 bases separated the two germline ends. The CDR3 spans 15 residues. For the CDR3, the DNA is TGTGCCAGCTCCGGCGACAGCCCTGGGGCCAACGTCCTGACTTTC. Its protein is CASSGDSPGANVLTF.

This clone was counted a few times. J is TRBJ2-1 and V is TRBV5-1, with D maybe TRBD1 (6 bases). The CDR3 has 17 residues. The V end lost 2 bases, the J end lost 4 bases, and 19 bases lay between the germline ends. Per germline, CDR1 SGHRS and CDR2 YFSETQ. This chain's CDR3 is CASSFGAGALAYNEQFF. Here the CDR3 DNA reads TGCGCCAGCAGCTTCGGCGCAGGGGCCCTGGCATACAATGAGCAGTTCTTC.

The sample holds a few counts of this clone. The chain carries TRBV2 and TRBJ2-5, with 8 bases matching TRBD1. The length of the CDR3 is 14 residues. J gave up 1 base and V 2 bases, and 0 bases lay outside the gene matches. Germline values: CDR1 SNHLY, CDR2 FYNNEI. CDR3 nucleotide sequence: TGTGCCAGCAGTGAAACAGGGGGCCAAGAGACCCAGTACTTC. This encodes CASSETGGQETQYF.

The chain couples TRBV7-2 to TRBJ2-1; D not certain. Germline values: CDR1 SGHTA, CDR2 FQGNSA. V lost 2 bases to trimming and J lost 0 bases, with 11 bases between them. This CDR3 has 16 residues. The CDR3 sequence is CASSLNGGSSYNEQFF. DNA of the CDR3: TGTGCCAGCAGCTTAAACGGCGGTAGCTCCTACAATGAGCAGTTCTTC.

A few counts support this clone. J is TRBJ2-7 and V is TRBV21-1; the D call of TRBD2 is as the table states it, not checked on the DNA. TRBV21-1 is marked as a pseudogene. The CDR3 length is 19 residues. The CDR3 DNA follows: TGTGCCAGCAGCAAAGGATTACTAGAAGCGGGGGGACTACCCTACGAGCAGTACTTC. Protein product: CASSKGLLEAGGLPYEQYF.

This clone has only a few counts. Other DNA sequences from this sample encode an identical CDR3 as well. The chain links TRBV18 to TRBJ1-5; no reliable D call. Trimming pared 6 bases from V and 2 bases from J, leaving 8 bases between. CDR3 length equals 13 residues. Germline CDR1 KGHSH, CDR2 LQKENI. The CDR3 reads CASSGQGNQPQHF. CDR3 bases: TGTGCCAGCTCGGGTCAGGGCAATCAGCCCCAGCATTTT.

The V and J genes are TRBV12-5 and TRBJ1-5; possible D gene TRBD1, 6 bases. The V and J ends lost 3 bases and 5 bases respectively, with 8 bases between them. CDR3 length equals 13 residues. Germline assignment: CDR1 LGHNT and CDR2 FRNRAP. The CDR3 DNA follows: TGTGCTAGTGGTTTAGGGGGTGATCAGCCCCAGCATTTT. Encoded protein: CASGLGGDQPQHF.

This clone turned up a few times. J is TRBJ1-5 and V is TRBV19; TRBD1 matches 9 bases. The V and J ends lost 3 bases and 5 bases, in that order; junction bases with no gene match: 2. CDR3 length: 14 residues. Germline lookup yields CDR1 LNHDA and CDR2 SQIVND (reference sequence). CDR3 nucleotide sequence: TGTGCCAGTAGTATGACAGGGGGTTATCAGCCCCAGCATTTT. Translating gives CASSMTGGYQPQHF.

As concerns this clone: This specimen includes other DNA sequences encoding the same CDR3. The chain joins TRBV18 to TRBJ1-6; 9 nucleotides align to TRBD1. Germline CDR1 KGHSH, CDR2 LQKENI. This CDR3 comprises 14 residues. Losses at the gene ends were 2 bases for V and 7 bases for J; bases not matched to a gene: 0. CDR3 sequence reads: CASSPGTGNSPLHF. CDR3 sequence (DNA): TGTGCCAGCTCACCAGGGACAGGGAATTCACCCCTCCACTTT.

The sample holds a few counts of this clone. The rearrangement links TRBV4-3 to TRBJ1-5; D gene uncertain. The CDR3 contains 13 residues. With 1 base removed from V and 6 bases from J, the gap between germline ends came to 7 bases. Germline V gives CDR1 LGHNA, CDR2 YSLEER. The CDR3: CASSQGVSQPQHF. CDR3 DNA sequence: TGCGCCAGCAGCCAAGGAGTTAGTCAGCCCCAGCATTTT.

This clone occurred once. The chain links TRBV5-8 to TRBJ2-1, with 7 bases fitting TRBD2. Germline V gives CDR1 SGHTS, CDR2 YDEGEE. V lost 0 bases, J lost 4 bases, and 7 bases stayed unmatched. The CDR3 contains 16 residues. The CDR3 DNA is TGTGCCAGCAGCTTGGGGAGCGGGGCGGGATACAATGAGCAGTTCTTC. As protein: CASSLGSGAGYNEQFF. The variable domain in full, completed from reference TRBV5-8 and TRBJ2-1, reads EAGVTQSPTHLIKTRGQQATLRCSPISGHTSVYWYQQALGLGLQFLLWYDEGEERNRGNFPPRFSGRQFPNYSSELNVNALELEDSALYLCASSLGSGAGYNEQFFGPGTRLTVL.

The chain is built from TRBV5-1 and TRBJ2-5; TRBD2 aligns across 15 bases. The CDR3 totals 17 residues. V was clipped by 4 bases and J by 1 base; unmatched bases: 5. Germline V gives CDR1 SGHRS, CDR2 YFSETQ. CDR3 in amino acids: CASSRGTSGGRQETQYF. CDR3 DNA: TGCGCCAGCAGCAGAGGGACTAGCGGGGGGCGCCAAGAGACCCAGTACTTC.